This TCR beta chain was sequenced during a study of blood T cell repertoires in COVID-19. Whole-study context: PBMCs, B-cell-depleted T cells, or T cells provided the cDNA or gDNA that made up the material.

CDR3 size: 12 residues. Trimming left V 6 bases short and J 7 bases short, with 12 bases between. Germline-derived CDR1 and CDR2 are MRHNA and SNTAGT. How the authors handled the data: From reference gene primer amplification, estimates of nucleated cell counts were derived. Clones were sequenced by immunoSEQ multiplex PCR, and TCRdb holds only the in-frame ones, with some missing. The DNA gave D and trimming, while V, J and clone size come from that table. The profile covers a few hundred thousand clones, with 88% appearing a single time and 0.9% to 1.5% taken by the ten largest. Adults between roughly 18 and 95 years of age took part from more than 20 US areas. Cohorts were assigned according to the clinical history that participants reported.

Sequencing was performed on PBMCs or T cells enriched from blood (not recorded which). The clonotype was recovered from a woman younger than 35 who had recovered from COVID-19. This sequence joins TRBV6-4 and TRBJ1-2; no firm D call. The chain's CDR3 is CASSPGKGGYTF. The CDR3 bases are TGTGCCAGCAGCCCCGGGAAAGGTGGCTACACCTTC.